The 2 T cell receptor beta chains below come from one sample, sequenced in a study of OX40 agonist ivuxolimab in advanced cancers. Some clones are missing from TCRdb's copy, which holds only in-frame ones; the method was immunoSEQ multiplex PCR. The sample includes tens of thousands of clones, around three quarters seen only once; the top ten take around 21%. Material: CD4+ or CD8+ T cells sorted from blood, obtained in a trial of the OX40 agonist ivuxolimab. The receptors come from an adult with an advanced solid tumor such as melanoma, head and neck, liver or kidney cancer.

The chain couples TRBV27 to TRBJ1-6; D gene ambiguous. Trimming pared 6 bases from V and 2 bases from J, leaving 17 bases between. The CDR3 is made up of 17 amino acids. Germline CDR1 and CDR2: MNHEY and SMNVEV (reference sequence). The CDR3 here is CASSLSLGGAYNSPLHF. CDR3 in DNA: TGTGCCAGCAGCTTGTCTCTGGGAGGTGCCTATAATTCACCCCTCCACTTT.

V usage is TRBV6-1 and J usage is TRBJ2-1, with 14 bases fitting TRBD2. Per germline, CDR1 MNHNS and CDR2 SASEGT. This CDR3 is 15 amino acids long. The J segment lost 9 bases and the V segment lost 2 bases, leaving 3 bases of the junction unmatched. The CDR3 here is CASSERTSGGSEQFF. CDR3 DNA: TGTGCCAGCAGTGAACGGACTAGCGGGGGGAGTGAGCAGTTCTTC.